In its sample, the clone carrying this T cell receptor (beta chain) was seen once. Its specificity is not known. The data were obtained in a study of post-analysis software for immune sequencing data. Study details: Multiple sclerosis in the patients followed relapsing-remitting, secondary progressive and progressive-relapsing courses.

The authors incorporated unique molecular identifiers into the TCR beta cDNA libraries. Yield was some 540,000 cDNA molecules from about 1 to 10 million T cells. Using its own MiXCR run on the PCR reads, TCRdb lists one record per CDR3 protein. The data hold about 540,000 distinct CDR3 sequences, with approximately 34% observed a single time. Regarding the study as a whole: Four or five TRBV segments, TRBV5-6, TRBV5-1 and TRBV20-1 among them, were found more frequent in patients than controls. Compared against controls, patients with multiple sclerosis displayed significantly lower normalized Chao1 diversity. Samples made in the same batch grouped tightly together by F measure.

Germline CDR1 reads DFQATT; CDR2 reads SNEGSKA (reference sequence). V was shortened by 5 bases and J by 5 bases, with 8 bases between the two germline ends. The CDR3 runs 11 residues. The sequence came from a girl under 18 with multiple sclerosis. V is TRBV20-1 and J is TRBJ2-3, with D maybe TRBD1 (5 bases). Sequenced input: blood. DNA for the CDR3: TGCAGTGCTCAGACAGAAGATACGCAGTATTTT. Protein product: CSAQTEDTQYF.